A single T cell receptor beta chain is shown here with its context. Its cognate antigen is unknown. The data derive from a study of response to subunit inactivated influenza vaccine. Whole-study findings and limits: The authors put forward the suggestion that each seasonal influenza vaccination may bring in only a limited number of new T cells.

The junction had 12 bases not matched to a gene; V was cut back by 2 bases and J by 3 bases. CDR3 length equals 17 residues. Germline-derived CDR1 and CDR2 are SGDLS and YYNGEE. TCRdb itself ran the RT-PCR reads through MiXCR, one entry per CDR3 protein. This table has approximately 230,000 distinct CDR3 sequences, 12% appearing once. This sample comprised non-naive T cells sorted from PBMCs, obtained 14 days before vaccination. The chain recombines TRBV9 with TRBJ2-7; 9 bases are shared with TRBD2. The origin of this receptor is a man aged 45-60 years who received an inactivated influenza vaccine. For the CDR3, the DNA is TGTGCCAGCAGCGTCACTAAGCGGGGGGAGGTAGGCTACGAGCAGTACTTC. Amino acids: CASSVTKRGEVGYEQYF.